These T cell receptor beta chains were read from a single sample in a study of OX40 agonist ivuxolimab in advanced cancers. Sequencing used immunoSEQ multiplex PCR; TCRdb keeps in-frame clones, though not all of them. The sample holds about 53,000 clones, 70% to 90% seen once. The sample consisted of CD4+ or CD8+ T cells sorted from blood, taken in a trial of the OX40 agonist ivuxolimab. The receptors here all came from an adult with an advanced solid tumor such as melanoma, head and neck, liver or kidney cancer. Both conserved end residues are part of each CDR3. The order of the fields is J gene, D gene, V gene, clone size, CDR3 protein, CDR3 DNA. A D gene is named only where the DNA matches it firmly. Rows give clone size only sometimes, using once, few, many, or a class for an expanded clone.

J: TRBJ1-1
D: NA
V: TRBV28
size: NA
CDR3: CATSMGGGVGMNTEAFF
DNA: TGTGCCACCTCGATGGGGGGAGGGGTTGGGATGAACACTGAAGCTTTCTTT

J: TRBJ1-2
D: TRBD1
V: TRBV9
size: NA
CDR3: CASSAPGGADGYTF
DNA: TGTGCCAGCAGCGCCCCAGGGGGGGCGGATGGCTACACCTTC

J: TRBJ2-7
D: TRBD2
V: TRBV4-1
size: NA
CDR3: CASSQEASGRANYEQYF
DNA: TGCGCCAGCAGCCAAGAAGCTAGCGGGAGGGCTAATTACGAGCAGTACTTC

J: TRBJ2-7
D: NA
V: TRBV5-1
size: NA
CDR3: CATRTGTGNVYEQYF
DNA: TGCGCCACCAGGACCGGGACTGGTAACGTCTACGAGCAGTACTTC

J: TRBJ1-2
D: NA
V: TRBV6-5
size: few
CDR3: CASTNPTGTTWGYTF
DNA: TGTGCCAGCACAAACCCTACCGGGACCACGTGGGGCTACACCTTC

J: TRBJ2-7
D: NA
V: TRBV7-9
size: once
CDR3: CASSWGRDEQYF
DNA: TGTGCCAGCAGCTGGGGTCGGGACGAGCAGTACTTC

J: TRBJ2-2
D: NA
V: TRBV4-2
size: NA
CDR3: CASSQASRNTGELFF
DNA: TGTGCCAGCAGCCAGGCGAGCCGGAACACCGGGGAGCTGTTTTTT

J: TRBJ2-7
D: NA
V: TRBV7-9
size: NA
CDR3: CASRRGGSYEQYF
DNA: TGTGCCAGCAGAAGAGGGGGTTCCTACGAGCAGTACTTC

J: TRBJ2-1
D: NA
V: TRBV5-6
size: NA
CDR3: CASSRPGGSSYNEQFF
DNA: TGTGCCAGCAGCCGACCCGGGGGCAGCTCCTACAATGAGCAGTTCTTC

J: TRBJ1-4
D: NA
V: TRBV5-1
size: once
CDR3: CASSRGWQGYQKLFF
DNA: TGCGCCAGCAGCCGGGGGTGGCAGGGATACCAAAAACTGTTTTTT

J: TRBJ1-1
D: TRBD1
V: TRBV9
size: NA
CDR3: CASSVSGGTEAFF
DNA: TGTGCCAGCAGCGTATCAGGGGGGACTGAAGCTTTCTTT

J: TRBJ1-4
D: NA
V: TRBV2
size: once
CDR3: CASSRTGNEKLFF
DNA: TGTGCCAGCAGTCGGACGGGGAATGAAAAACTGTTTTTT

J: TRBJ2-1
D: NA
V: TRBV10-3
size: once
CDR3: CAISVGSRYNEQFF
DNA: TGTGCCATCAGTGTTGGCTCCCGCTACAATGAGCAGTTCTTC

J: TRBJ1-5
D: NA
V: TRBV5-1
size: few
CDR3: CASSLGGYNQPQHF
DNA: TGCGCCAGCAGCTTGGGGGGCTACAATCAGCCCCAGCATTTT

J: TRBJ1-3
D: NA
V: TRBV6-6
size: NA
CDR3: CASSSVVSGNTIYF
DNA: TGTGCCAGCAGTTCAGTAGTCTCTGGAAACACCATATATTTT

J: TRBJ1-1
D: NA
V: TRBV30
size: NA
CDR3: CAWSVPVGAEAFF
DNA: TGTGCCTGGAGTGTACCTGTCGGGGCTGAAGCTTTCTTT

J: TRBJ2-5
D: NA
V: TRBV5-1
size: NA
CDR3: CASSSTPGHKETQYF
DNA: TGCGCCAGCAGCTCAACTCCGGGACACAAAGAGACCCAGTACTTC

J: TRBJ2-1
D: TRBD1
V: TRBV11-2
size: once
CDR3: CASSLGGQGRKQFF
DNA: TGTGCCAGCAGCTTAGGGGGACAGGGGAGGAAACAGTTCTTC

J: TRBJ1-2
D: NA
V: TRBV2
size: NA
CDR3: CASSEVGHLYGYTF
DNA: TGTGCCAGCAGTGAAGTAGGACACCTCTATGGCTACACCTTC

J: TRBJ1-3
D: NA
V: TRBV29-1
size: NA
CDR3: CSVGTGTGNTIYF
DNA: TGCAGCGTTGGCACAGGGACTGGAAACACCATATATTTT

J: TRBJ2-5
D: NA
V: TRBV5-6
size: NA
CDR3: CASSSMGGAVETQYF
DNA: TGTGCCAGCAGCTCCATGGGGGGGGCTGTAGAGACCCAGTACTTC

J: TRBJ2-3
D: TRBD2
V: TRBV19
size: NA
CDR3: CASNPSGSTDTQYF
DNA: TGTGCCAGTAACCCTAGCGGGAGCACAGATACGCAGTATTTT